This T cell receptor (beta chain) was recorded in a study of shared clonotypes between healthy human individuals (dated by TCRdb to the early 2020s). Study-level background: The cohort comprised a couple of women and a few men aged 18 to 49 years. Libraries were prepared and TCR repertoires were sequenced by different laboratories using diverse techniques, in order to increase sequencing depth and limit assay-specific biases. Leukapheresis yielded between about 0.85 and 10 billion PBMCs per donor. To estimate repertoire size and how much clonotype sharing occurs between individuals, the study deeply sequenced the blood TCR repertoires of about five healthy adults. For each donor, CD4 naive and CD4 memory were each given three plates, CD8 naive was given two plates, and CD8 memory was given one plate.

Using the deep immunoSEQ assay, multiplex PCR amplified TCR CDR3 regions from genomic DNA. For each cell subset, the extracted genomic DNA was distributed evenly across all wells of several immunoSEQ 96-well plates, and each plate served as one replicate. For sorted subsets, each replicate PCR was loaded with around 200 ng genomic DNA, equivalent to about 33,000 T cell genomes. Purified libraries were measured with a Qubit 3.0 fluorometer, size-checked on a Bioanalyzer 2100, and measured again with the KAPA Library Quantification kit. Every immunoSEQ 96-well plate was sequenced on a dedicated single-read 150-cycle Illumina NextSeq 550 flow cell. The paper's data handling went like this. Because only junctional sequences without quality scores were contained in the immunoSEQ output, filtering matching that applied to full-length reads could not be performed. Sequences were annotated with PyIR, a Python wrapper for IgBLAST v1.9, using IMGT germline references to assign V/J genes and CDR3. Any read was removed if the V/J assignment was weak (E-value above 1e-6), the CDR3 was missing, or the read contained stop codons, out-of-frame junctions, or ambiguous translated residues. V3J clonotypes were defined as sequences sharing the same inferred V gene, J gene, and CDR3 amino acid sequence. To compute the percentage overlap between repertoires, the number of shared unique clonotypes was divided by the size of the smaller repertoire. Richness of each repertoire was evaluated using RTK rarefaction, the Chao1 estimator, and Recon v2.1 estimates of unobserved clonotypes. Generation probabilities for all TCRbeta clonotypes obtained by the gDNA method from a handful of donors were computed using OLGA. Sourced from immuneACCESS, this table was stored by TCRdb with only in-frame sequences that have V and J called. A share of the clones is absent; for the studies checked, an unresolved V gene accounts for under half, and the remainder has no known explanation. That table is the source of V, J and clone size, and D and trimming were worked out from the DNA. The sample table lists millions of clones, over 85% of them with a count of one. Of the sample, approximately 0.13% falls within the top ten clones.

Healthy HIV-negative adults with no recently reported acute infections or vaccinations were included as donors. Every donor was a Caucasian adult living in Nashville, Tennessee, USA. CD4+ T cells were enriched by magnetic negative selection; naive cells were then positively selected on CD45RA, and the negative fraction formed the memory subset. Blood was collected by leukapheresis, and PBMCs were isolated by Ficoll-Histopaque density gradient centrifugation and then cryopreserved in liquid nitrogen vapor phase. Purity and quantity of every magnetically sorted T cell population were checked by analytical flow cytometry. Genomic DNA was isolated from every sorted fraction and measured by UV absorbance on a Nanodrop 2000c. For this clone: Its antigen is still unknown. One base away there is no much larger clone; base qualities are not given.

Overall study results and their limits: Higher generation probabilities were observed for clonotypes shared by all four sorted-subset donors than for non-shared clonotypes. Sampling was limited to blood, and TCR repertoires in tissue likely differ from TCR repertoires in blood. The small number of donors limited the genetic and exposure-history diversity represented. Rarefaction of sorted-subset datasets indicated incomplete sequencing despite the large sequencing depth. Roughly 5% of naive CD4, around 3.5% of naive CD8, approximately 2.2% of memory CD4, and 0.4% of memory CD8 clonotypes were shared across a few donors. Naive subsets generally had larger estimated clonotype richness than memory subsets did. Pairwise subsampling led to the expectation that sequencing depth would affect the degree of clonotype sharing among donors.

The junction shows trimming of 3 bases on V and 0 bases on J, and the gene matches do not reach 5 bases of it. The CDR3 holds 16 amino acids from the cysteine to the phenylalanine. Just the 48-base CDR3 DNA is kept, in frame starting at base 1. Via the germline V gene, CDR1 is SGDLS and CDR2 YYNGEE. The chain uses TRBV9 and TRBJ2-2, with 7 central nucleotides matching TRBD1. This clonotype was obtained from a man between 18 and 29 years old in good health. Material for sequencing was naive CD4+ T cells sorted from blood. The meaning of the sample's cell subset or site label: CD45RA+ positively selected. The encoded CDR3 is CASSATGTANTGELFF. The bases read TGTGCCAGCAGCGCCACCGGGACAGCGAACACCGGGGAGCTGTTTTTT.